These T cell receptor beta chains were read from a single sample in a study of cytomegalovirus exposure and HLA in healthy donors. Clones were read by immunoSEQ multiplex PCR, and TCRdb kept only the in-frame ones, dropping some. The table includes roughly 190,000 clones, under 85% detected once. Sample: PBMCs. These receptor sequences come from a woman under 30 in good health and CMV-seronegative. Each CDR3 is given with its conserved first and last residue. Each record gives: D gene, V gene, clone size, J gene, CDR3 DNA, CDR3 protein. A D gene is named only where the DNA matches it firmly. Some rows have no size entry. The others give once, few or many, or a class for an expanded clone.

>TRBD1|TRBV2|-|TRBJ2-7
TGTGCCAGCAGTGAAGGGACAGGCGCCTACGAGCAGTACTTC
CASSEGTGAYEQYF
>TRBD1|TRBV15|-|TRBJ1-4
TGTGCCACCAGCAGAGACCCGACAGGGGGAGATGAAAAACTGTTTTTT
CATSRDPTGGDEKLFF
>-|TRBV11-2|-|TRBJ2-7
TGTGCCAGCAGCTTAGTTAGCCTCTCCTACGAGCAGTACTTC
CASSLVSLSYEQYF
>TRBD1|TRBV25-1|few|TRBJ2-5
TGTGCCAGCAATAGGGACAGTAGGGAGACCCAGTACTTC
CASNRDSRETQYF
>TRBD1|TRBV27|-|TRBJ2-1
TGTGCCAGCGGTCGGGACAGATTCAATGAGCAGTTCTTC
CASGRDRFNEQFF
>-|TRBV6-5|few|TRBJ1-3
TGTGCCAGCAGTTACGATAAGGGGCGCGGAAACACCATATATTTT
CASSYDKGRGNTIYF
>-|TRBV5-4|-|TRBJ2-7
TGTGCCAGCAGCCTCGGGACGGCGGGGGAGCAGTACTTC
CASSLGTAGEQYF
>TRBD2|TRBV9|-|TRBJ2-2
TGTGCCAGCAGCTCTAGAGCGGGAACCACCCGTGTCCCCGGGGAGCTGTTTTTT
CASSSRAGTTRVPGELFF
>TRBD2|TRBV2|-|TRBJ2-7
TGTGCCAGCAGGTCCGCCCCGACTAGCGGGAGTTGGGACGAGCAGTACTTC
CASRSAPTSGSWDEQYF
>TRBD1|TRBV27|-|TRBJ2-6
TGTGCCAGCAGTTTAAGGACAGGCTTGAACTCTGGGGCCAACGTCCTGACTTTC
CASSLRTGLNSGANVLTF
>-|TRBV4-1|once|TRBJ2-1
TGCGCCAGCAGCCATCGCGGTAATGAGCAGTTCTTC
CASSHRGNEQFF
>TRBD1|TRBV5-5|-|TRBJ1-1
TGTGCCAGCAGCCACCGGGACAGAGGGCTGAACACTGAAGCTTTCTTT
CASSHRDRGLNTEAFF
>TRBD1|TRBV28|-|TRBJ1-5
TGTGCCAGCAGTCTTTCGTATACCGGGACAGCGAGCAATCAGCCCCAGCATTTT
CASSLSYTGTASNQPQHF
>-|TRBV2|-|TRBJ2-5
TGTGCCAGCATCAGGAATCCCCAAGAGACCCAGTACTTC
CASIRNPQETQYF
>-|TRBV7-9|few|TRBJ1-1
TGTGCCAGCAGCTTAGATGTGTTAGGGGATCACACTGAAGCTTTCTTT
CASSLDVLGDHTEAFF
>TRBD2|TRBV9|-|TRBJ2-1
TGTGCCAGCAGCTCCCCGAATGGAGGACTAGCGGAAAAGAGCTCCTACAATGAGCAGTTCTTC
CASSSPNGGLAEKSSYNEQFF
>TRBD1|TRBV5-4|-|TRBJ2-7
TGTGCCAGCAGCTCTTCCCGGACAGGACCTTCCGAGCAGTACTTC
CASSSSRTGPSEQYF
>TRBD1|TRBV5-1|-|TRBJ2-5
TGCGCCAGCAGCTTGGATGCGACAGGGGGCCGGGAGACCCAGTACTTC
CASSLDATGGRETQYF
>TRBD2|TRBV7-2|once|TRBJ2-5
TGTGCCGGAACTAGCGGGAGGAGGGAGACCCAGTACTTC
CAGTSGRRETQYF
>-|TRBV29-1|-|TRBJ2-2
TGCAGCGCCAGGGGATTCACCGGGGAGCTGTTTTTT
CSARGFTGELFF
>TRBD2|TRBV28|-|TRBJ2-1
TGTGCCATAAAGCGGGAGAGCTCCTACAATGAGCAGTTCTTC
CAIKRESSYNEQFF
>-|TRBV29-1|-|TRBJ1-2
TGCAGCGCCATCCGGAGTGAGATAATAACACAAAATTATGGCTACACCTTC
CSAIRSEIITQNYGYTF
>-|TRBV5-1|-|TRBJ1-1
TGCGCCAGCAGCTTGGCTGAGGGTCACACTGAAGCTTTCTTT
CASSLAEGHTEAFF
>TRBD2|TRBV7-7|few|TRBJ2-1
TGTGCTAGCAGCTTAACTAGCGGGGCCTACAATGAGCAGTTCTTC
CASSLTSGAYNEQFF
>TRBD2|TRBV4-3|-|TRBJ2-1
TGCGCCAGCAGCCAAGACGGACCATCAAGCGGGACGTTCCATGAGCAGTTCTTC
CASSQDGPSSGTFHEQFF
>-|TRBV7-2|-|TRBJ1-6
TGTGCCAGCAGCTTAAACGGGAGAGGGGTTAGGTCACCCCTCCACTTT
CASSLNGRGVRSPLHF
>TRBD2|TRBV2|-|TRBJ2-2
TGTGCCAGCACCTTGGCTGGGACTAAGAACACCGGGGAGCTGTTTTTT
CASTLAGTKNTGELFF
>-|TRBV7-2|-|TRBJ2-2
TGTGCCAGCAGGTTAAGACTCAACACCGGGGAGCTGTTTTTT
CASRLRLNTGELFF
>-|TRBV12-5|-|TRBJ2-3
TGTGCTAGTGGTTTGGGCACAAGAAGCACAGATACGCAGTATTTT
CASGLGTRSTDTQYF
>-|TRBV7-9|-|TRBJ2-5
TGTGCCAGCAGCCCAACTGGGGCACAAGAGACCCAGTACTTC
CASSPTGAQETQYF
>TRBD2|TRBV7-2|-|TRBJ2-5
TGTGCCAGCAGCTTACGATTGGGATTAGCGGGGGAGACCCAGTACTTC
CASSLRLGLAGETQYF
>-|TRBV5-5|-|TRBJ2-7
TGTGCCAGCAGCTTGGACAGTTACTACGAGCAGTACTTC
CASSLDSYYEQYF
>-|TRBV27|-|TRBJ1-1
TGTGCCAGCAGTTTAGCAGGGGACACTGAAGCTTTCTTT
CASSLAGDTEAFF
>-|TRBV15|-|TRBJ1-1
TGTGCCACCAGCAGAGATTCCGGGGACACTGAAGCTTTCTTT
CATSRDSGDTEAFF
>-|TRBV5-4|-|TRBJ1-6
TGTGCCAGCAGCTTGGGGAGTGCGCTGGCCGGTTCACCCCTCCACTTT
CASSLGSALAGSPLHF
>-|TRBV6-1|-|TRBJ1-1
TGTGCCAGCACGGGTCAGCTGAACACTGAAGCTTTCTTT
CASTGQLNTEAFF
>-|TRBV7-9|-|TRBJ2-7
TGTGCCAGCAGCGCAAGGACAGATTACGAGCAGTACTTC
CASSARTDYEQYF
>-|TRBV7-2|-|TRBJ2-2
TGTGCCAGCAGCCATGGAAGGATGACAGCTACGCATGGGGAGCTGTTTTTT
CASSHGRMTATHGELFF
>-|TRBV30|-|TRBJ1-5
TGTGCCTGGAGTAGGGAGGGTTGGAATCAGCCCCAGCATTTT
CAWSREGWNQPQHF
>TRBD2|TRBV5-4|-|TRBJ2-1
TGTGCCAGCAGCGGGACTAACAATGAGCAGTTCTTC
CASSGTNNEQFF
>TRBD2|TRBV28|few|TRBJ2-3
TGTGCCAGCAAGACTAGCGCGGTCACAGATACGCAGTATTTT
CASKTSAVTDTQYF
>-|TRBV7-8|-|TRBJ1-6
TGTGCCAGCAGCTTGGAGCATAATTCACCCCTCCACTTT
CASSLEHNSPLHF
>-|TRBV5-1|-|TRBJ2-4
TGCGCCAGCAGCTTATCGAGCGGGTCAAACATTCAGTACTTC
CASSLSSGSNIQYF
>-|TRBV19|-|TRBJ2-3
TGTGCCAGTACCAATACAGATACGCAGTATTTT
CASTNTDTQYF
>TRBD2|TRBV7-7|-|TRBJ2-1
TGTGCTAGCAGCTTAGAACCTAGCGGGGACAATGAGCAGTTCTTC
CASSLEPSGDNEQFF